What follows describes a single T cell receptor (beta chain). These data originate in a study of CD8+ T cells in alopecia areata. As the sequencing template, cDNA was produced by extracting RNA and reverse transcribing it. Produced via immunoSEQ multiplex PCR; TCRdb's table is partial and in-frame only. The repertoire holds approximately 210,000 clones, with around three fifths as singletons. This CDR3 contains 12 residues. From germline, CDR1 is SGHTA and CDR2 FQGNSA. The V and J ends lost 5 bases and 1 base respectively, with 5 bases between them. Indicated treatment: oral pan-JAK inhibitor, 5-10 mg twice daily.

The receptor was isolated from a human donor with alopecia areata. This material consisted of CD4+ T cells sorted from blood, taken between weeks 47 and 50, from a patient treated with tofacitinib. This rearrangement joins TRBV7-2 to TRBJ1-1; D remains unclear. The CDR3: CASSRTNTEAFF. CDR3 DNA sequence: TGTGCCAGCAGCCGAACGAACACTGAAGCTTTCTTT.